These 14 T cell receptor beta chains were all obtained from the same sample, sequenced in a study of blood T cell repertoires in COVID-19. TCRdb's copy holds only in-frame clones and misses some; the assay was immunoSEQ multiplex PCR. The data contain fewer than 150,000 clones, more than 85% of them singletons. Input material: peripheral blood. The receptors were gathered from a human donor in a cohort sampled during active COVID-19.

The chain is built from TRBV6-1 and TRBJ1-6; a possible D gene is TRBD1 (5 bases). Trimming took 2 bases from V and 11 from J, leaving 10 bases between them. Germline V gene lookup returns CDR1 MNHNS and CDR2 SASEGT. The CDR3 is made up of 13 amino acids. The CDR3 sequence is CASSEQGRTPLHF. DNA for the CDR3: TGTGCCAGCAGTGAACAGGGAAGGACACCCCTCCACTTT.

This chain uses TRBV7-3 with TRBJ1-3; possible D gene TRBD1, 6 bases. Trimming took 5 bases from V and 2 from J, leaving 13 bases between them. This CDR3 contains 15 residues. The germline V gene has CDR1 SGHTA and CDR2 FQGTGA. CDR3 sequence (DNA): TGTGCCAGCAGCCCCAGGGGAGGGACTGGAAACACCATATATTTT. Encoded protein: CASSPRGGTGNTIYF.

This rearrangement joins TRBV12-3 or TRBV12-4 to TRBJ2-1; D possibly corresponds to TRBD2 (5 bases). The CDR3 loop spans 13 amino acids. V lost 7 bases to trimming and J lost 7 bases, with 14 bases between them. CDR3 loop: CASTQVIANEQFF. In nucleotides, the CDR3 is TGTGCCAGCACCCAAGTAATAGCGAATGAGCAGTTCTTC.

The chain links TRBV2 to TRBJ2-7; 7 bases are a match to TRBD1. Germline V gene data show CDR1 as SNHLY and CDR2 as FYNNEI. Trimming cost V 1 base and J 8 bases; bases outside gene matches: 8. The CDR3 extends over 14 amino acids. The CDR3 here is CASSEGQGDMQQYF. The CDR3 bases are TGTGCCAGCAGTGAAGGCCAGGGGGATATGCAGCAGTACTTC.

The V gene is TRBV7-9, the J gene TRBJ2-3, with 9 nucleotides matching TRBD2. The V segment lost 5 bases and the J segment 7 bases; nucleotides outside the gene matches: 13. Germline CDR1 reads SEHNR; CDR2 reads FQNEAQ (reference sequence). The CDR3 has 16 amino acids. The CDR3 DNA follows: TGTGCCAGCAGCCCGCAGGGGCGGGAGGGCCTATATACGCAGTATTTT. This gives the protein CASSPQGREGLYTQYF.

The chain recombines TRBV12-3 or TRBV12-4 with TRBJ2-4; 7 bases align to TRBD1. This CDR3 spans 13 amino acids. Trimming at V came to 2 bases and at J to 11 bases, leaving 6 bases not matched to a gene. The chain's CDR3 is CASSLTGESVQYF. The DNA of the CDR3 is TGTGCCAGCAGTTTAACAGGGGAGTCGGTTCAGTACTTC.

The chain employs TRBV28 and TRBJ2-1; D possibly corresponds to TRBD1 (6 bases). With 6 bases removed from V and 0 bases from J, the gap between germline ends came to 18 bases. CDR1 MDHEN and CDR2 SYDVKM come from the germline V gene. The CDR3 consists of 17 residues. In nucleotides, the CDR3 is TGTGCCAGCAGCGACGCCAGGGGTAGTCCCTCCTACAATGAGCAGTTCTTC. Its protein is CASSDARGSPSYNEQFF.

The chain combines TRBV4-1 with TRBJ2-7; 12 bases agree with TRBD2. Germline-derived CDR1 and CDR2 are MGHRA and YSYEKL. The V segment lost 0 bases and the J segment 3 bases; nucleotides outside the gene matches: 12. The CDR3 contains 19 residues. The CDR3 protein is CASSQDSPATSGSGYEQYF. CDR3 DNA sequence: TGCGCCAGCAGCCAAGATTCTCCTGCGACTAGCGGGAGTGGCTACGAGCAGTACTTC.

V is TRBV7-5 and J is TRBJ1-3; TRBD1, the table's D call, was not compared with the DNA. TRBV7-5 is flagged as a pseudogene. The CDR3 has 16 residues. The CDR3 nucleotides are TGTGTCAGAAGCCCCCGGGACAGTCTTTCTGGAAACACCATATATTTT. Protein sequence: CVRSPRDSLSGNTIYF.

V gene TRBV28 combines with J gene TRBJ1-5; TRBD1 matches at 8 bases. Germline CDR1 reads MDHEN; CDR2 reads SYDVKM. Unmatched junction bases numbered 5, after V lost 5 bases and J lost 5 bases. This CDR3 is built from 14 residues. CDR3 nucleotides: TGTGCCAGCAGTACTACAGGGGGACATCAGCCCCAGCATTTT. It encodes CASSTTGGHQPQHF.

The CDR3 DNA is TGTGCCAGCAGCTCGGGACAGAACTATGGCTACACCTTC. Amino acids: CASSSGQNYGYTF. The chain uses TRBV12-3 or TRBV12-4 and TRBJ1-2, with TRBD1 matching 7 bases. CDR3 length: 13 residues. V was clipped by 6 bases and J by 2 bases; unmatched bases: 3.

CDR3 residues: CASSLGPGGNSYNEQFF. Written as DNA, the CDR3 is TGTGCCAGCAGCTTGGGGCCCGGAGGGAACTCCTACAATGAGCAGTTCTTC. The chain has TRBV5-4 and TRBJ2-1; the D gene is possibly TRBD2 (6 bases). The CDR3 is 17 amino acids. The V gene's germline CDR1 is SGHNT and CDR2 YYREEE (reference sequence). The ends were cut back, 0 bases at V and 0 bases at J, with 13 bases in the middle.

The CDR3 loop reads CASSERGVYNEQFF. DNA of the CDR3: TGTGCCAGCAGTGAACGGGGGGTTTACAATGAGCAGTTCTTC. This chain uses TRBV6-1 with TRBJ2-1, with 7 positions matching TRBD2. The junction had 2 bases not matched to a gene; V was cut back by 2 bases and J by 4 bases. From germline, CDR1 is MNHNS and CDR2 SASEGT. There are 14 residues in the CDR3.

The chain is built from TRBV3-1 (or the pseudogene TRBV3-2) and TRBJ2-1; 12 nucleotides line up with TRBD2. The CDR3 has 18 residues. After removal of 1 base from V and 10 bases from J, the junction contained 14 bases not matched to a gene. Germline CDR1 reads LGHDT; CDR2 reads YNNKEL (reference sequence). The CDR3 is CASSQAGTSGPMREEQFF. CDR3 DNA: TGTGCCAGCAGCCAAGCTGGGACTAGCGGGCCCATGCGGGAAGAGCAGTTCTTC.